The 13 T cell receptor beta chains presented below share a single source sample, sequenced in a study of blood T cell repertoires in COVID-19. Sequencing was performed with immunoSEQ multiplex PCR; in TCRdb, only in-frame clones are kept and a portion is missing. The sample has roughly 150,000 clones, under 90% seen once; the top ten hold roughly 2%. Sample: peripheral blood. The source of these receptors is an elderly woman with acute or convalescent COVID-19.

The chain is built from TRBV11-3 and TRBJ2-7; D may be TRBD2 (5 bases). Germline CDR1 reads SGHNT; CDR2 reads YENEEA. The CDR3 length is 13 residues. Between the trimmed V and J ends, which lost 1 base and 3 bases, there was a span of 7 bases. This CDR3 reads CASSLAGSYEQYF. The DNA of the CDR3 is TGTGCCAGCAGCTTAGCTGGGAGCTACGAGCAGTACTTC.

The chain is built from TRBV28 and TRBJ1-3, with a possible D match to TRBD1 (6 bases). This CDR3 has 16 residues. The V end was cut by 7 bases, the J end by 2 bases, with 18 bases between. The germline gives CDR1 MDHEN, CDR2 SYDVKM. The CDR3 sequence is CASKLQGMGAGNTIYF. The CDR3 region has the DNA TGTGCCAGCAAATTACAGGGAATGGGCGCTGGAAACACCATATATTTT.

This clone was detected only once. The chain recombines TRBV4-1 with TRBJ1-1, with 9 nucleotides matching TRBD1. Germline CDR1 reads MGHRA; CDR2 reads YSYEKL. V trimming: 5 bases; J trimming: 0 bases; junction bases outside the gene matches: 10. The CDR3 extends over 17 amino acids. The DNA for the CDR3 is TGCGCCAGCAGCTACGGGGACAGGGCAATTTTGAACACTGAAGCTTTCTTT. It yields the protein CASSYGDRAILNTEAFF.

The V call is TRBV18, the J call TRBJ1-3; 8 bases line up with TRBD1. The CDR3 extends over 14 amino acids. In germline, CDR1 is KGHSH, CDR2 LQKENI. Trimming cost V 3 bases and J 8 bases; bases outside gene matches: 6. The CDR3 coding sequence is TGTGCCAGCTCACCGAGGACAGGGCCAGACACCATATATTTT. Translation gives CASSPRTGPDTIYF. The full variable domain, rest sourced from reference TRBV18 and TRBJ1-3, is NAGVMQNPRHLVRRRGQEARLRCSPMKGHSHVYWYRQLPEEGLKFMVYLQKENIIDESGMPKERFSAEFPKEGPSILRIQQVVRGDSAAYFCASSPRTGPDTIYFGEGSWLTVV.

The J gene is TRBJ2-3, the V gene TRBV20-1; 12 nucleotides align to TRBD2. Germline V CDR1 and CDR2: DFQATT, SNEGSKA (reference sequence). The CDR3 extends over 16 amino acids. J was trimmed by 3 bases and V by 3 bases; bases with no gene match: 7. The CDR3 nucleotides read TGCAGTGCTAGTCTGCCTAGCGGGAGGGGGACAGATACGCAGTATTTT. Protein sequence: CSASLPSGRGTDTQYF.

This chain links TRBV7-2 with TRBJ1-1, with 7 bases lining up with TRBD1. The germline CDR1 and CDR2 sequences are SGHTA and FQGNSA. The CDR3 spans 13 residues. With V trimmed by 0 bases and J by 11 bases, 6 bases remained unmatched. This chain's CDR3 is CASSLATGNRAFF. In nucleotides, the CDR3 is TGTGCCAGCAGCTTAGCGACAGGGAACCGGGCTTTCTTT. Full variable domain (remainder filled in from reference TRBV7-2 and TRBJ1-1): GAGVSQSPSNKVTEKGKDVELRCDPISGHTALYWYRQSLGQGLEFLIYFQGNSAPDKSGLPSDRFSAERTGGSVSTLTIQRTQQEDSAVYLCASSLATGNRAFFGQGTRLTVV.

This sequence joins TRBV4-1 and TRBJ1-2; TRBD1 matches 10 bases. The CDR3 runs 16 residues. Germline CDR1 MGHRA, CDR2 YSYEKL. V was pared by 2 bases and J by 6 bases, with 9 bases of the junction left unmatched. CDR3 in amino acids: CASSQTASTGGHGYTF. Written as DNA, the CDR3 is TGCGCCAGCAGCCAAACTGCATCGACAGGGGGCCATGGCTACACCTTC.

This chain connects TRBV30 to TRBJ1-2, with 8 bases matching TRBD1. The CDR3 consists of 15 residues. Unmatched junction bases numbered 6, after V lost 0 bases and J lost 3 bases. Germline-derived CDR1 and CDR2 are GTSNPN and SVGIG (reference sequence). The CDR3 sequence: CAWSVPAGGYYGYTF. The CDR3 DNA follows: TGTGCCTGGAGTGTACCCGCAGGGGGCTACTATGGCTACACCTTC. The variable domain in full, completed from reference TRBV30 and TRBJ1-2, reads SQTIHQWPATLVQPVGSPLSLECTVEGTSNPNLYWYRQAAGRGLQLLFYSVGIGQISSEVPQNLSASRPQDRQFILSSKKLLLSDSGFYLCAWSVPAGGYYGYTFGSGTRLTVV.

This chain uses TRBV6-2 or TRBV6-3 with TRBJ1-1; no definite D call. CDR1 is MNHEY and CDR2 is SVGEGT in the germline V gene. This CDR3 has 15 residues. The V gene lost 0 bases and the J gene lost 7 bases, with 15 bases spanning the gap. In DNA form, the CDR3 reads TGTGCCAGCAGTTACTCATCGGGGAGTTTGGGTGAAGCTTTCTTT. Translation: CASSYSSGSLGEAFF.

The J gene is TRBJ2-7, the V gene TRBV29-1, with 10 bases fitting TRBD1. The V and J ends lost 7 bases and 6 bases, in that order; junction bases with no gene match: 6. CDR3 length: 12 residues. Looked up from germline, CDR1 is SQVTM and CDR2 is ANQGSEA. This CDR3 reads CSARQGAIEQYF. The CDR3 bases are TGCAGCGCAAGACAGGGGGCAATCGAGCAGTACTTC.

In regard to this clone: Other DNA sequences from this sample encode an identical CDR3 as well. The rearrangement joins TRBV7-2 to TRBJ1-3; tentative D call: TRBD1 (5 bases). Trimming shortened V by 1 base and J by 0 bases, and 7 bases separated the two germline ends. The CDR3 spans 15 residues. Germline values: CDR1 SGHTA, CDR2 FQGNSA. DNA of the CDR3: TGTGCCAGCAGCTTAGGCGGGGGCTCTGGAAACACCATATATTTT. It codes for CASSLGGGSGNTIYF.

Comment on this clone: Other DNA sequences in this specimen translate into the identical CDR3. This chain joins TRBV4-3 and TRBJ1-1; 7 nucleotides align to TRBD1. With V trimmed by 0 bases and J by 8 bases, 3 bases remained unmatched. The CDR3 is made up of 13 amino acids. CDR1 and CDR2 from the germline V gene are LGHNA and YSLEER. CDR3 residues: CASSQDRGQEAFF. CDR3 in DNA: TGCGCCAGCAGCCAAGATCGGGGACAGGAAGCTTTCTTT.

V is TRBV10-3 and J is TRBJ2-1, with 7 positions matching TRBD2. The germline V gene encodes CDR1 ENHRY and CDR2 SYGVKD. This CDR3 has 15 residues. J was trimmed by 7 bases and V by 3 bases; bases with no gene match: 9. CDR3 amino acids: CAISDYLAGRNEQFF. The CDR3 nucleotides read TGTGCCATCAGTGACTACTTAGCGGGTAGAAATGAGCAGTTCTTC.